The 21 T cell receptor beta chains reported below all come from one sample, sequenced in a study of blood T cell repertoires in COVID-19. The protocol was immunoSEQ multiplex PCR, while the TCRdb copy is restricted to in-frame clones and leaves out a portion. This table has over 65,000 clones, around 85% appearing once. What was sequenced was peripheral blood. The receptors stem from a human donor in a cohort sampled during active COVID-19.

As DNA, the CDR3 is TGTGCCAGTAGTATAACTGGACTAGCGACGGCCCGTGCTAGCACAGATACGCAGTATTTT. Its protein product is CASSITGLATARASTDTQYF. The chain couples TRBV19 to TRBJ2-3; 9 nucleotides match TRBD2. In germline, CDR1 is LNHDA, CDR2 SQIVND (reference sequence). V shed 2 bases, J shed 0 bases, and the junction held 15 bases outside the gene matches. CDR3 size: 20 residues.

The chain employs TRBV28 and TRBJ2-7; D perhaps matches TRBD1 (6 bases). Germline V gives CDR1 MDHEN, CDR2 SYDVKM. The CDR3 has 16 amino acids. Deletions cut 6 bases from V and 6 bases from J, with 24 bases between. CDR3 amino acids: CASSFETQGTAREQYF. The CDR3 DNA is TGTGCCAGCAGCTTCGAGACCCAGGGGACGGCTCGCGAGCAGTACTTC.

This chain connects TRBV19 to TRBJ2-4, with a possible D match to TRBD1 (6 bases). The CDR3 is 17 residues long. V lost 0 bases, J lost 1 base, and 13 bases lay in between. Germline V gene lookup returns CDR1 LNHDA and CDR2 SQIVND (reference sequence). CDR3 in DNA: TGTGCCAGTAGTATAGAAGAACGACAGGACGCCAAAAACATTCAGTACTTC. Protein: CASSIEERQDAKNIQYF.

The chain recombines TRBV5-4 with TRBJ1-3, with 10 bases fitting TRBD1. Germline V gene data show CDR1 as SGHNT and CDR2 as YYREEE (reference sequence). CDR3 length: 15 amino acids. Unmatched junction bases numbered 4, after V lost 7 bases and J lost 0 bases. The CDR3 nucleotides read TGTGCCAGCTCCCGGACAGGGGGCTCTGGAAACACCATATATTTT. Its translation: CASSRTGGSGNTIYF.

The chain couples TRBV15 to TRBJ1-2, with D unclear. V was clipped by 0 bases and J by 7 bases, with 18 bases between them. Germline-derived CDR1 and CDR2 are LNHNV and YYDKDF (reference sequence). This CDR3 region has 16 residues. The CDR3 is CATSRDVGGIEGGYTF. DNA for the CDR3: TGTGCCACCAGCAGAGATGTAGGCGGGATTGAGGGTGGCTACACCTTC.

The chain has TRBV7-2 and TRBJ1-2; D possibly corresponds to TRBD1 (5 bases). This CDR3 spans 15 amino acids. Germline CDR1 and CDR2: SGHTA and FQGNSA. The germline V and J ends were trimmed by 5 bases and 4 bases, with 17 bases remaining between them. The CDR3 sequence is CASSPPPGGSYGYTF. CDR3 DNA sequence: TGTGCCAGCAGCCCTCCCCCGGGGGGGAGCTATGGCTACACCTTC.

This chain connects TRBV24-1 to TRBJ1-5, with D perhaps matching TRBD1 (5 bases). Germline CDR1 KGHDR, CDR2 SFDVKD. The CDR3 loop spans 17 amino acids. The germline V and J ends were trimmed by 6 bases and 5 bases, with 22 bases remaining between them. CDR3 nucleotides: TGTGCCACCAGTTCCGGGGGGACGGGGCCTGGCGATCAGCCCCAGCATTTT. Its protein is CATSSGGTGPGDQPQHF.

The J gene is TRBJ2-4, the V gene TRBV5-1; 10 bases align to TRBD2. This CDR3 region has 15 residues. Germline CDR1 reads SGHRS; CDR2 reads YFSETQ. The V gene end was trimmed by 4 bases and the J gene end by 2 bases; junction bases not matched to a gene: 3. CDR3 sequence reads: CASSPLAGSKNIQYF. In DNA, the CDR3 is TGCGCCAGCAGCCCACTAGCGGGGTCCAAAAACATTCAGTACTTC.

The chain uses TRBV6-5 and TRBJ2-7; D may be TRBD2 (5 bases). From germline, CDR1 is MNHEY and CDR2 SVGAGI. V was shortened by 0 bases and J by 3 bases, with 15 bases between the two germline ends. This CDR3 is 16 amino acids long. The CDR3 DNA sequence: TGTGCCAGCAGTTACTCGTATGGCGGAGGCCACTACGAGCAGTACTTC. It codes for CASSYSYGGGHYEQYF.

This chain links TRBV18 with TRBJ2-2, with D tentatively TRBD1 (6 bases). V gave up 3 bases and J gave up 3 bases, with 17 bases separating them. Germline-derived CDR1 and CDR2 are KGHSH and LQKENI. The length of the CDR3 is 17 residues. CDR3: CASSPTGTMADTGELFF. The CDR3 nucleotides read TGTGCCAGCTCACCCACCGGGACAATGGCCGACACCGGGGAGCTGTTTTTT.

This chain uses TRBV3-1 (or the pseudogene TRBV3-2) with TRBJ1-1; 7 bases map to TRBD1. The V gene's germline CDR1 is LGHDT and CDR2 YNNKEL (reference sequence). J was trimmed by 6 bases and V by 3 bases; bases with no gene match: 13. CDR3 size: 16 residues. CDR3 nucleotide sequence: TGTGCCAGCAGCCACAAACTGGGAAGGGGGCTACCTGAAGCTTTCTTT. It yields the protein CASSHKLGRGLPEAFF.

This chain uses TRBV2 with TRBJ2-7; 10 nucleotides line up with TRBD1. The germline V gene encodes CDR1 SNHLY and CDR2 FYNNEI. This CDR3 comprises 15 residues. Trimming cost V 6 bases and J 0 bases; bases outside gene matches: 5. Written as DNA, the CDR3 is TGTGCCAGCAGGGGGGGACAGGGGAGCTCCTACGAGCAGTACTTC. Protein sequence: CASRGGQGSSYEQYF.

J is TRBJ2-7 and V is TRBV27; D is perhaps TRBD1 (6 bases). The CDR3 is made up of 14 amino acids. V lost 5 bases and J lost 2, with 13 bases in between. Germline CDR1 reads MNHEY; CDR2 reads SMNVEV (reference sequence). The CDR3 region has the DNA TGTGCCAGCAGTGACCGACAGGAAGCCTACGAGCAGTACTTC. Protein product: CASSDRQEAYEQYF.

The CDR3 loop reads CASSIETTGGATYGYTF. As DNA, the CDR3 is TGTGCCAGTAGTATAGAAACCACAGGGGGCGCAACGTATGGCTACACCTTC. V is TRBV19 and J is TRBJ1-2; 9 nucleotides line up with TRBD1. This CDR3 is 17 amino acids long. Germline loops: CDR1 LNHDA, CDR2 SQIVND (reference sequence). J lost 5 bases, V lost 0 bases, and 10 bases had no gene match.

This chain connects TRBV30 to TRBJ1-5; 9 bases agree with TRBD1. V was clipped by 4 bases and J by 1 base; unmatched bases: 14. The CDR3 contains 18 residues. Germline loops: CDR1 GTSNPN, CDR2 SVGIG (reference sequence). The CDR3 spells CAWNRDRAAKRSNQPQHF. DNA for the CDR3: TGTGCCTGGAATAGGGACAGGGCCGCGAAGCGGAGCAATCAGCCCCAGCATTTT.

This clone was observed a few times. The chain recombines TRBV2 with TRBJ1-3, with 7 bases matching TRBD1. V lost 6 bases, J lost 4 bases, and 6 bases stayed unmatched. Germline CDR1 SNHLY, CDR2 FYNNEI. This CDR3 contains 14 residues. CDR3 bases: TGTGCCAGCAGCAAGGGGACAGACGGAAACACCATATATTTT. Protein sequence: CASSKGTDGNTIYF.

This CDR3 is CASSYGGAGGPKEQYF. The DNA of the CDR3 is TGTGCCAGCAGTTACGGGGGAGCAGGGGGTCCTAAGGAGCAGTACTTC. The chain couples TRBV6-5 to TRBJ2-7; 7 positions match TRBD1. CDR1 MNHEY and CDR2 SVGAGI come from the germline V gene. V shed 2 bases, J shed 7 bases, and the junction held 14 bases outside the gene matches. This CDR3 is 16 amino acids long.

The chain couples TRBV5-8 to TRBJ1-2; 7 positions agree with TRBD1. CDR1 SGHTS and CDR2 YDEGEE come from the germline V gene. Trimming cost V 6 bases and J 2 bases; bases outside gene matches: 7. The CDR3 sequence is 14 residues long. The CDR3, as DNA: TGTGCCAGCAACCGACAGGGCCTCAACTATGGCTACACCTTC. Translated, it gives CASNRQGLNYGYTF.

The chain is built from TRBV28 and TRBJ2-7; a possible D gene is TRBD2 (5 bases). Germline lookup yields CDR1 MDHEN and CDR2 SYDVKM. This CDR3 region has 13 residues. V lost 4 bases to trimming and J lost 3 bases, with 10 bases between them. CDR3 sequence: CASSSPGFYEQYF. Written as DNA, the CDR3 is TGTGCCAGCAGTTCACCGGGATTCTACGAGCAGTACTTC.

The chain carries TRBV29-1 and TRBJ2-7; 7 bases agree with TRBD1. CDR1 is SQVTM and CDR2 is ANQGSEA in the germline V gene. The CDR3 is 13 residues long. Unmatched junction bases numbered 11, after V lost 6 bases and J lost 6 bases. The CDR3 DNA reads as TGCAGCGTCCCCGGCCCCCACAGGGGCGAGCAGTACTTC. Amino acid sequence: CSVPGPHRGEQYF.

The count of this clone is one. CDR3 residues: CASSLAQGSGVTDTQYF. The DNA of the CDR3 is TGTGCCAGCAGCTTAGCGCAGGGTAGCGGGGTCACAGATACGCAGTATTTT. This sequence joins TRBV7-6 and TRBJ2-3; 8 nucleotides agree with TRBD2. Germline V gene sequence: CDR1 SGHVS, CDR2 FNYEAQ. V lost 0 bases and J lost 2; bases outside the gene matches: 7. The CDR3 sequence is 17 residues long.